A selection of T cell receptor beta chains follows, all from one sample in a study of regulatory T cells in long-lasting Graves disease. TCRdb re-called the multiplex PCR reads through MiXCR, storing one row per CDR3 protein. This table holds 350,000 to 500,000 distinct CDR3 sequences, about 17% found once. These same records also appear under a second study, on T cells in Graves' hyperthyroidism and ophthalmopathy.

The sample here was peripheral blood mononuclear cells (PBMCs), taken at new diagnosis, from a patient treated with antithyroid drugs. These receptors were collected from a woman aged 25 to 39 with Graves disease. Both conserved end residues are part of each CDR3. Each record gives: V gene, D gene, clone size, J gene, CDR3 protein, CDR3 DNA. A D gene is named only where the DNA matches it firmly. Rows give clone size only sometimes, using once, few, many, or a class for an expanded clone.

TRBV30	NA	NA	TRBJ2-6	CAWKTPDRFLGANVLTF	TGTGCCTGGAAGACTCCTGACAGGTTTCTTGGGGCCAACGTCCTGACTTTC
TRBV29-1	TRBD2	NA	TRBJ2-1	CSVASPGTSGRGEPFF	TGCAGCGTCGCGTCGCCGGGGACTAGCGGGAGGGGTGAGCCGTTCTTC
TRBV7-9	NA	many	TRBJ2-1	CASSGGTYNEQFF	TGTGCCAGCAGCGGGGGAACATACAATGAGCAGTTCTTC
TRBV12-3/TRBV12-4	NA	many	TRBJ1-5	CASSLGGPRGNQPQHF	TGTGCCAGCAGTTTAGGAGGACCTAGGGGCAATCAGCCCCAGCATTTT
TRBV11-2	NA	many	TRBJ2-5	CASSADIQRKQETQYF	TGTGCCAGCAGCGCGGATATCCAGCGGAAACAAGAGACCCAGTACTTC
TRBV20-1	NA	many	TRBJ1-2	CSASGTYQRGYTF	TGCAGTGCAAGCGGGACATATCAAAGAGGCTACACCTTC
TRBV12-3/TRBV12-4	NA	few	TRBJ2-1	CANPPAGVGEQFF	TGTGCCAACCCACCGGCAGGGGTCGGTGAGCAGTTCTTC
TRBV28	NA	NA	TRBJ1-6	CASSSQADSPLHF	TGTGCCAGCAGTTCACAGGCCGATTCACCCCTCCACTTT
TRBV29-1	NA	few	TRBJ2-3	CSGLPTRSTDTQYF	TGCAGCGGGTTACCAACACGGAGCACAGATACGCAGTATTTT
TRBV27	TRBD2	many	TRBJ2-2	CASSLLSRDYRPGELFF	TGTGCCAGCAGTTTATTGTCCCGGGACTACCGCCCCGGGGAGCTGTTTTTT
TRBV19	NA	NA	TRBJ2-1	CASNPQAPGENEQFF	TGTGCCAGTAACCCACAGGCGCCGGGGGAAAATGAGCAGTTCTTC
TRBV6-2/TRBV6-3	TRBD2	NA	TRBJ2-7	CASGRLAGVREQYF	TGTGCCAGCGGGCGACTAGCGGGAGTTCGCGAGCAGTACTTC
TRBV29-1	TRBD2	many	TRBJ2-7	CAGGRADYEQYF	TGCGCTGGTGGGAGGGCCGACTACGAGCAGTACTTC
TRBV15	TRBD2	many	TRBJ2-5	CATTLAGGKETQYF	TGTGCCACCACACTAGCGGGAGGAAAAGAGACCCAGTACTTC
TRBV5-1	TRBD1	many	TRBJ2-2	CASRTGATGELFF	TGCGCCAGCAGAACAGGGGCCACCGGGGAGCTGTTTTTT
TRBV6-2/TRBV6-3	TRBD2	NA	TRBJ2-3	CASVSSGSTDTQYF	TGTGCCAGCGTGTCTAGCGGGAGCACAGATACGCAGTATTTT
TRBV20-1	NA	many	TRBJ2-7	CSASPTPGYEQYF	TGCAGTGCTAGCCCCACCCCAGGCTACGAGCAGTACTTC
TRBV6-2/TRBV6-3	NA	many	TRBJ2-1	CASASGLGNEQFF	TGTGCCAGCGCTTCAGGTCTGGGCAATGAGCAGTTCTTC
TRBV24-1	TRBD2	NA	TRBJ2-1	CATSDSGLAGGRAEQFF	TGTGCCACCAGTGATTCGGGACTAGCGGGAGGCCGTGCTGAGCAGTTCTTC
TRBV11-2	TRBD2	many	TRBJ2-1	CASSRGLAGPSYNEQFF	TGTGCCAGCAGCCGGGGACTAGCGGGACCCTCCTACAATGAGCAGTTCTTC
TRBV14	NA	few	TRBJ2-2	CASSQDGLASTGELFF	TGTGCCAGCAGCCAAGATGGGCTAGCGAGCACCGGGGAGCTGTTTTTT
TRBV20-1	NA	NA	TRBJ2-5	CSAKRGPKGAQYF	TGCAGTGCAAAAAGGGGCCCGAAGGGTGCCCAGTACTTC
TRBV11-2	NA	many	TRBJ2-7	CASSFPRTDYEQYF	TGTGCCAGCAGCTTTCCCAGGACGGACTACGAGCAGTACTTC
TRBV7-6	NA	NA	TRBJ1-1	CASSSGLFAFF	TGTGCCAGCAGCTCAGGGTTGTTCGCTTTCTTT
TRBV19	NA	many	TRBJ1-1	CASSISGTVNTEAFF	TGTGCCAGTAGTATCTCCGGGACGGTGAACACTGAAGCTTTCTTT
TRBV20-1	NA	many	TRBJ2-1	CSASRTRINEQFF	TGCAGTGCTAGTAGAACAAGGATTAATGAGCAGTTCTTC